This is a list of T cell receptor beta chains from one sample in a study of T cells in Graves' hyperthyroidism and ophthalmopathy. TCRdb re-derived calls from the multiplex PCR reads in MiXCR, one entry per CDR3 protein. The table records around 600,000 distinct CDR3 sequences, around 15% of them present only once. Material for sequencing was blood. Every receptor here comes from a woman between 50 and 59 years old with Graves' ophthalmopathy. The CDR3 runs from the conserved cysteine through the conserved F or W. Fields, in order: D gene, J gene, V gene, clone size, CDR3 DNA, CDR3 protein. The D gene is left open where the match is weak. The size field is filled for only some rows; it gives once, few, many or a size class.

D gene: NA
J gene: TRBJ2-1
V gene: TRBV24-1
clone size: many
CDR3 DNA: TGTGCCACCAGTGGCCGGGTCCCGCACTATGAGCAGTTCTTC
CDR3 protein: CATSGRVPHYEQFF

D gene: NA
J gene: TRBJ2-7
V gene: TRBV7-2
clone size: many
CDR3 DNA: TGTGCCAGCAGCCAGACAGACTACGAGCAGTACTTC
CDR3 protein: CASSQTDYEQYF

D gene: TRBD1
J gene: TRBJ1-4
V gene: TRBV7-9
clone size: NA
CDR3 DNA: TGTGCCAGCAGCTTAACCACGACAGGGGATAATGAAAAACTGTTTTTT
CDR3 protein: CASSLTTTGDNEKLFF

D gene: TRBD1
J gene: TRBJ1-1
V gene: TRBV7-8
clone size: few
CDR3 DNA: TGTGCCAGCAGCCGACAGGGAACCACTGAAGCTTTCTTT
CDR3 protein: CASSRQGTTEAFF

D gene: NA
J gene: TRBJ2-5
V gene: TRBV7-8
clone size: many
CDR3 DNA: TGTGCCAGCAGCCCGGATTGGGCGGGTGAGACCCAGTACTTC
CDR3 protein: CASSPDWAGETQYF

D gene: NA
J gene: TRBJ2-7
V gene: TRBV6-1
clone size: NA
CDR3 DNA: TGTGCCAGCAGTAAAGGGGGGGGTTATAACGAGCAGTACTTC
CDR3 protein: CASSKGGGYNEQYF

D gene: TRBD1
J gene: TRBJ2-7
V gene: TRBV24-1
clone size: few
CDR3 DNA: TGTGCCACCAGTGGGACAGGTCCTACCTACGAGCAGTACTTC
CDR3 protein: CATSGTGPTYEQYF

D gene: TRBD2
J gene: TRBJ2-3
V gene: TRBV10-3
clone size: few
CDR3 DNA: TGTGCCATCAGTGGTTCTAGCGGGAGGGCCGGAGCGGGCGGTACGCAGTATTTT
CDR3 protein: CAISGSSGRAGAGGTQYF

D gene: NA
J gene: TRBJ2-7
V gene: TRBV24-1
clone size: many
CDR3 DNA: TGTGCCACCAGTGATTCCCACAGCTACGAGCAGTACTTC
CDR3 protein: CATSDSHSYEQYF

D gene: TRBD2
J gene: TRBJ2-1
V gene: TRBV5-4
clone size: many
CDR3 DNA: TGTGCCAGCAGCAAACCCCAGGGACTACAAGGGGAGCAGTTCTTC
CDR3 protein: CASSKPQGLQGEQFF

D gene: TRBD1
J gene: TRBJ1-2
V gene: TRBV15
clone size: few
CDR3 DNA: TGTGCCACCAGTTACTTTCAGGGGGACTATGGCTACACCTTC
CDR3 protein: CATSYFQGDYGYTF

D gene: NA
J gene: TRBJ1-3
V gene: TRBV9
clone size: NA
CDR3 DNA: TGTGCCAGCAGCCTTTCCGACTTCTCTGGAAACACCATATATTTT
CDR3 protein: CASSLSDFSGNTIYF

D gene: TRBD2
J gene: TRBJ2-7
V gene: TRBV12-3/TRBV12-4
clone size: many
CDR3 DNA: TGTGCCAGCAGTAGTACTAGCGGAGGCTCCTACGAGCAGTACTTC
CDR3 protein: CASSSTSGGSYEQYF

D gene: TRBD1
J gene: TRBJ1-2
V gene: TRBV7-9
clone size: many
CDR3 DNA: TGTGCCAGCAGCCTCATGGACAGGGGAGTTGGCTACACCTTC
CDR3 protein: CASSLMDRGVGYTF

D gene: TRBD1
J gene: TRBJ2-7
V gene: TRBV6-1
clone size: NA
CDR3 DNA: TGTGCCAGCAGTGAAGAAGTCGACAGGGGGTACGAGCAGTACTTC
CDR3 protein: CASSEEVDRGYEQYF

D gene: NA
J gene: TRBJ2-7
V gene: TRBV20-1
clone size: many
CDR3 DNA: TGCAGTGCTTTTAAAGGAGGGACCTACGAGCAGTACTTC
CDR3 protein: CSAFKGGTYEQYF

D gene: NA
J gene: TRBJ1-1
V gene: TRBV10-3
clone size: few
CDR3 DNA: TGTGCCATCAGTGGGGGGGGCGCGAGGGGCACTGAAGCTTTCTTT
CDR3 protein: CAISGGGARGTEAFF

D gene: NA
J gene: TRBJ2-7
V gene: TRBV29-1
clone size: NA
CDR3 DNA: TGCAGCGTTGCTAGTCGTTGGGACCCATACGAGCAGTACTTC
CDR3 protein: CSVASRWDPYEQYF

D gene: NA
J gene: TRBJ1-2
V gene: TRBV24-1
clone size: many
CDR3 DNA: TGTGCCACCAGTGATTCCCCAGGGGCCTATGGCTACACCTTC
CDR3 protein: CATSDSPGAYGYTF

D gene: NA
J gene: TRBJ2-1
V gene: TRBV19
clone size: NA
CDR3 DNA: TGTGCCAGTAGTATGACGGGGAGTGGCTACAATGAGCAGTTCTTC
CDR3 protein: CASSMTGSGYNEQFF

D gene: NA
J gene: TRBJ2-7
V gene: TRBV6-2/TRBV6-3
clone size: NA
CDR3 DNA: TGTGCCAGCAGAATATCCCCTCGTTTGAGCGAGCAGTACTTC
CDR3 protein: CASRISPRLSEQYF

D gene: NA
J gene: TRBJ2-3
V gene: TRBV27
clone size: many
CDR3 DNA: TGTGCCAGCAGTTTTAAGCGGTTCACAGATACGCAGTATTTT
CDR3 protein: CASSFKRFTDTQYF

D gene: TRBD2
J gene: TRBJ2-7
V gene: TRBV9
clone size: many
CDR3 DNA: TGTGCCAGCAGCGTTCGGGGGGACGGCTACGAGCAGTACTTC
CDR3 protein: CASSVRGDGYEQYF

D gene: NA
J gene: TRBJ2-3
V gene: TRBV5-1
clone size: NA
CDR3 DNA: TGCGCCGGCAGTTATACAGCACAAAACCCTTTCACAGATACGCAGTATTTT
CDR3 protein: CAGSYTAQNPFTDTQYF

D gene: TRBD2
J gene: TRBJ2-3
V gene: TRBV20-1
clone size: NA
CDR3 DNA: TGCAGTGCTAGAGATCTCGCGGCTAGCGGGAGTGCAGATACGCAGTATTTT
CDR3 protein: CSARDLAASGSADTQYF

D gene: TRBD2
J gene: TRBJ2-7
V gene: TRBV20-1
clone size: many
CDR3 DNA: TGCAGTGCTAGTGGCGGGAGGGCCGGAGTTTACGAGCAGTACTTC
CDR3 protein: CSASGGRAGVYEQYF

D gene: NA
J gene: TRBJ1-5
V gene: TRBV29-1
clone size: many
CDR3 DNA: TGCAGCGTTGAAGAAAATGGTCAGCCCCAGCATTTT
CDR3 protein: CSVEENGQPQHF

D gene: TRBD1
J gene: TRBJ2-7
V gene: TRBV6-1
clone size: NA
CDR3 DNA: TGTGCCAGCAGAAGACAGGGTGGACTGCACGAGCAGTACTTC
CDR3 protein: CASRRQGGLHEQYF

D gene: NA
J gene: TRBJ1-1
V gene: TRBV18
clone size: many
CDR3 DNA: TGTGCCAGCCACCCAGGGGCAGGCACTGAAGCTTTCTTT
CDR3 protein: CASHPGAGTEAFF

D gene: NA
J gene: TRBJ2-1
V gene: TRBV4-3
clone size: NA
CDR3 DNA: TGCGCCAGCAGCCAAATTCGGCAGGGCAGCGGACCCTACAATGAGCAGTTCTTC
CDR3 protein: CASSQIRQGSGPYNEQFF

D gene: TRBD2
J gene: TRBJ2-1
V gene: TRBV24-1
clone size: NA
CDR3 DNA: TGTGCCACCAGTGGTCTAGCGGGAGCGTCCTACAATGAGCAGTTCTTC
CDR3 protein: CATSGLAGASYNEQFF

D gene: NA
J gene: TRBJ2-3
V gene: TRBV12-3/TRBV12-4
clone size: many
CDR3 DNA: TGTGCCAGCAGTCGTGCCCGGGCGGCAGATACGCAGTATTTT
CDR3 protein: CASSRARAADTQYF

D gene: NA
J gene: TRBJ2-3
V gene: TRBV25-1
clone size: few
CDR3 DNA: TGTGCCAGCATCTCCACCCCCCGATACACAGATACGCAGTATTTT
CDR3 protein: CASISTPRYTDTQYF

D gene: TRBD2
J gene: TRBJ2-7
V gene: TRBV28
clone size: many
CDR3 DNA: TGTGCCAGCAGTAGCGGTGGACTAGCGGGCACCTACGAGCAGTACTTC
CDR3 protein: CASSSGGLAGTYEQYF

D gene: NA
J gene: TRBJ2-7
V gene: TRBV28
clone size: many
CDR3 DNA: TGTGCCAGCATGGGCAGGCCGTCCTACGAGCAGTACTTC
CDR3 protein: CASMGRPSYEQYF

D gene: TRBD2
J gene: TRBJ2-7
V gene: TRBV3-1
clone size: many
CDR3 DNA: TGTGCCAGCAGCCAAGAAGCCTATGGTCGCGGGAGGGACGAGCAGTACTTC
CDR3 protein: CASSQEAYGRGRDEQYF

D gene: NA
J gene: TRBJ2-3
V gene: TRBV11-3
clone size: many
CDR3 DNA: TGTGCCAGCAGCTCCCTAGGGGGCACAGATACGCAGTATTTT
CDR3 protein: CASSSLGGTDTQYF

D gene: NA
J gene: TRBJ1-1
V gene: TRBV28
clone size: many
CDR3 DNA: TGTGCCAGCAGTTCCCGAGGGTCCAGGAACACTGAAGCTTTCTTT
CDR3 protein: CASSSRGSRNTEAFF

D gene: NA
J gene: TRBJ2-7
V gene: TRBV28
clone size: few
CDR3 DNA: TGTGCCAGCAGGGGGGGACAGAAGTCCTACGAGCAGTACTTC
CDR3 protein: CASRGGQKSYEQYF

D gene: TRBD1
J gene: TRBJ1-1
V gene: TRBV7-9
clone size: few
CDR3 DNA: TGTGCCAGCAGCTCCCCTTTGAGGACAGGGAGGAAAGCTTTCTTT
CDR3 protein: CASSSPLRTGRKAFF

D gene: TRBD2
J gene: TRBJ2-7
V gene: TRBV28
clone size: many
CDR3 DNA: TGTGCCAGCAGTTTGAGGGGGCTAGCGGGAGGCCAGTACGAGCAGTACTTC
CDR3 protein: CASSLRGLAGGQYEQYF

D gene: TRBD2
J gene: TRBJ2-3
V gene: TRBV7-8
clone size: few
CDR3 DNA: TGTGCCAGCAGCTTGAATATATTGCGGGAGTGGGGGACAGATACGCAGTATTTT
CDR3 protein: CASSLNILREWGTDTQYF

D gene: NA
J gene: TRBJ2-1
V gene: TRBV3-1
clone size: many
CDR3 DNA: TGTGCCAGCAAAGTAGCGGCCTCCTACAATGAGCAGTTCTTC
CDR3 protein: CASKVAASYNEQFF

D gene: NA
J gene: TRBJ2-1
V gene: TRBV7-3
clone size: many
CDR3 DNA: TGTGCCAGCAGCTCGGACCAAAGCTCCTACAATGAGCAGTTCTTC
CDR3 protein: CASSSDQSSYNEQFF

D gene: NA
J gene: TRBJ2-7
V gene: TRBV9
clone size: many
CDR3 DNA: TGTGCCAGCAGCGTAGGTCCAGGGACCGCTTACGAGCAGTACTTC
CDR3 protein: CASSVGPGTAYEQYF

D gene: TRBD1
J gene: TRBJ1-2
V gene: TRBV6-1
clone size: NA
CDR3 DNA: TGTGCCAGCAGACGACAGGGCCACGGCTACACCTTC
CDR3 protein: CASRRQGHGYTF

D gene: TRBD1
J gene: TRBJ2-5
V gene: TRBV9
clone size: few
CDR3 DNA: TGTGCCAGCAGCACTCAGGGGGCTCAAGAGACCCAGTACTTC
CDR3 protein: CASSTQGAQETQYF

D gene: NA
J gene: TRBJ2-3
V gene: TRBV11-2
clone size: many
CDR3 DNA: TGTGCCAGCAGCTTAGTCGGTGTTGGCGGGAAGCGCACAGATACGCAGTATTTT
CDR3 protein: CASSLVGVGGKRTDTQYF

D gene: NA
J gene: TRBJ1-2
V gene: TRBV24-1
clone size: NA
CDR3 DNA: TGTGCCACCAGTGGGACAGAGAACTCCTATGGCTACACCTTC
CDR3 protein: CATSGTENSYGYTF

D gene: NA
J gene: TRBJ2-2
V gene: TRBV12-3/TRBV12-4
clone size: many
CDR3 DNA: TGTGCCAGCATCAGCTGGGTGGGGCAGAACACCGGGGAGCTGTTTTTT
CDR3 protein: CASISWVGQNTGELFF

D gene: TRBD2
J gene: TRBJ2-1
V gene: TRBV9
clone size: NA
CDR3 DNA: TGTGCCAGCAGCGTTGGGGGAGGGCCCCTGACCAATGAGCAGTTCTTC
CDR3 protein: CASSVGGGPLTNEQFF

D gene: TRBD1
J gene: TRBJ1-5
V gene: TRBV6-2/TRBV6-3
clone size: many
CDR3 DNA: TGTGCCAGCAGTCCGGGGACAGGATTCAGCAATCAGCCCCAGCATTTT
CDR3 protein: CASSPGTGFSNQPQHF

D gene: NA
J gene: TRBJ1-2
V gene: TRBV4-1
clone size: few
CDR3 DNA: TGCGCCAGCAGCCACCTGGCAGGCACCTATGGCTACACCTTC
CDR3 protein: CASSHLAGTYGYTF